Listed below are T cell receptor beta chains from one sample, sequenced in a study of long-term antiretroviral therapy in people with HIV. This table comes from immunoSEQ multiplex PCR, and its TCRdb copy is limited to in-frame clones, with some not included. Seen here are some 25,000 clones, over 80% observed once, and the top ten hold roughly 15%. This sample comprised unsorted PBMCs, obtained approximately 4.3 years after starting antiretroviral therapy. The receptors were sampled from a man aged 30 to 39 with HIV. The CDR3 runs from the conserved cysteine through the conserved F or W. D genes are given only for firm matches. Size tells how often a clone was seen (once, few, many) or the class of an expanded clone, and some rows leave it out.

v_gene	j_gene	abundance	d_gene	CDR3nt	CDR3aa
TRBV7-8	TRBJ1-2	-	TRBD1	TGTGCCAGCAGCCTAACAGGGGCCAAAACTAACTATGGCTACACCTTC	CASSLTGAKTNYGYTF
TRBV7-7	TRBJ2-1	-	TRBD2	TGTGCTAGCAGCTTAGAGCGGGGGGGCGGCAATGAGCAGTTCTTC	CASSLERGGGNEQFF
TRBV2	TRBJ2-7	few	-	TGTGCCAGCAGGGGGGCTAACTCCTACGAGCAGTACTTC	CASRGANSYEQYF
TRBV11-2	TRBJ2-7	few	-	TGTGCCAGCAGCGAAGGGGTTCGGGACGAGCAGTACTTC	CASSEGVRDEQYF
TRBV13	TRBJ1-1	-	-	TGTGCCAGCAGCCTTCGGACTGAAGCTTTCTTT	CASSLRTEAFF
TRBV5-4	TRBJ1-2	-	-	TGTGCCAGCAGAAGCATTGCTAACTATGGCTACACCTTC	CASRSIANYGYTF
TRBV7-7	TRBJ2-2	once	-	TGTGCTAGCAGCCCCCTCCAGGGAGCCGGGGAGCTGTTTTTT	CASSPLQGAGELFF
TRBV6-6	TRBJ1-1	-	TRBD1	TGTGCCAGCAGCTTGACAGGGCGGAAAGCTTTCTTT	CASSLTGRKAFF
TRBV11-2	TRBJ2-5	-	-	TGTGCCAGCAGCCCCAGGGGTCGGGAGACCCAGTACTTC	CASSPRGRETQYF
TRBV9	TRBJ2-5	-	-	TGTGCCAGCAGCGTAGATGGAATTCAAGAGACCCAGTACTTC	CASSVDGIQETQYF
TRBV30	TRBJ2-7	-	TRBD1	TGTGCCTGGAGGGGACAGGCCTCCTACGAGCAGTACTTC	CAWRGQASYEQYF
TRBV23-1	TRBJ2-3	-	TRBD2	TGCGCCAGCGTTCGTACAGGGGACCCCCCTATCGGACTAGCGGGGGTATACACAGATACGCAGTATTTT	CASVRTGDPPIGLAGVYTDTQYF
TRBV6-4	TRBJ2-3	-	TRBD2	TGTGCCAGCAGTCCGATGGCGGGAGGGCCGGGAGATACGCAGTATTTT	CASSPMAGGPGDTQYF
TRBV7-2	TRBJ1-3	-	-	TGTGCCAGCAGCGAGAAGAGGGGAAACACCATATATTTT	CASSEKRGNTIYF
TRBV4-3	TRBJ1-2	-	-	TGCGCCAGCAGCCAAGGACCCTCATATGGCTACACCTTC	CASSQGPSYGYTF
TRBV28	TRBJ2-7	few	-	TGTGCCAGCAGCCCCGGGAGCTTCTACGAGCAGTACTTC	CASSPGSFYEQYF
TRBV7-8	TRBJ1-1	-	TRBD1	TGTGCCAGCAGCTTAGTGCAGGGGGCAATCAACACTGAAGCTTTCTTT	CASSLVQGAINTEAFF
TRBV18	TRBJ2-7	-	TRBD2	TGTGCCAGTCGTGGGGAGGGTCGCCACGAGCAGTACTTC	CASRGEGRHEQYF
TRBV7-6	TRBJ2-7	-	-	TGTGCCAGCAGCTTAGGGCCGAGCGACGAGCAGTACTTC	CASSLGPSDEQYF
TRBV7-2	TRBJ2-3	-	TRBD2	TGTGCCAGCAGCTTAGGCGGGAGACGAGATACGCAGTATTTT	CASSLGGRRDTQYF
TRBV7-2	TRBJ2-5	-	-	TGTGCCAGTGGGGGCTCTAGGAGGGAGACCCAGTACTTC	CASGGSRRETQYF
TRBV5-1	TRBJ2-2	-	-	TGCGCCAGCAGCTTGGGGCCTACCACCGGGGAGCTGTTTTTT	CASSLGPTTGELFF
TRBV6-1	TRBJ2-7	few	-	TGTGCCAGCGGGCAGGGCACCTACGAGCAGTACTTC	CASGQGTYEQYF
TRBV30	TRBJ1-1	-	-	TGTGCCTGGGCTTATCTAGGGACTGAAGCTTTCTTT	CAWAYLGTEAFF
TRBV7-2	TRBJ1-5	few	TRBD1	TGTGCCAGCAGCTTAGGGCAGGGGGCTCAGCCCCAGCATTTT	CASSLGQGAQPQHF
TRBV9	TRBJ2-1	-	TRBD2	TGTGCCAGCAGCGTAGCAAGGACTAGCGGCTACAATGAGCAGTTCTTC	CASSVARTSGYNEQFF
TRBV4-1	TRBJ2-1	-	TRBD2	TGCGCCAGCAGCCAGCGATTAAGGGGACTAGCGGGAAACAATGAGCAGTTCTTC	CASSQRLRGLAGNNEQFF
TRBV7-3	TRBJ2-3	-	-	TGTGCCAGCAGCTTAGAACGCACAGATACGCAGTATTTT	CASSLERTDTQYF
TRBV5-4	TRBJ2-1	-	-	TGTGCCAGCAGCCTGGACTACTACAATGAGCAGTTCTTC	CASSLDYYNEQFF
TRBV7-2	TRBJ1-5	-	-	TGTGCCAGCAGCTTAGATATCAGGGGTAGCAATCAGCCCCAGCATTTT	CASSLDIRGSNQPQHF
TRBV11-1	TRBJ2-7	-	-	TGTGCCAGCAGCTTATTTAGGGGCAGCGGAACCTACGAGCAGTACTTC	CASSLFRGSGTYEQYF
TRBV9	TRBJ1-5	-	-	TGTGCCAGCAGCGGGTCCCCCGGGCAGCCCCAGCATTTT	CASSGSPGQPQHF
TRBV19	TRBJ1-2	-	TRBD1	TGTGCCAGTAGTATCCTCTCGCGGGACAGGGGGTATGGCTACACCTTC	CASSILSRDRGYGYTF
TRBV5-1	TRBJ2-5	-	-	TGCGCCAGCAGATCGGGGAACATTCAAGAGACCCAGTACTTC	CASRSGNIQETQYF
TRBV6-5	TRBJ1-1	-	-	TGTGCCAGCAGTTACGGCGAGGACAGCACTGAAGCTTTCTTT	CASSYGEDSTEAFF
TRBV7-9	TRBJ1-2	-	-	TGTGCCAGCAGTGGGGGGGCTTTGTTTGATGGCTACACCTTC	CASSGGALFDGYTF
TRBV5-4	TRBJ2-7	-	-	TGTGCCAGCAACAGACGACAGCCGATTTCCTACGAGCAGTACTTC	CASNRRQPISYEQYF
TRBV19	TRBJ2-7	-	-	TGTGCCAGTAGTATAGCAGGCAGGAGCTCCTACGAGCAGTACTTC	CASSIAGRSSYEQYF
TRBV19	TRBJ2-1	-	-	TGTGCCAGTAGTAAAGGGGCTAGCTTCGATGAGCAGTTCTTC	CASSKGASFDEQFF
TRBV2	TRBJ1-3	once	-	TGTGCCAGCAGTGGGGGCAGCGGAAACACCATATATTTT	CASSGGSGNTIYF
TRBV15	TRBJ2-7	few	TRBD2	TGTGCCACCAGCAGAGCGGGGGGGGTCCCCATAGCGGGGGGATACTACGAGCAGTACTTC	CATSRAGGVPIAGGYYEQYF
TRBV29-1	TRBJ1-1	-	TRBD1	TGCAGCGTTGCCGGGACAGTTAACACTGAAGCTTTCTTT	CSVAGTVNTEAFF
TRBV4-3	TRBJ1-4	once	TRBD1	TGCGCCAGCAGCCTACAGGGGCTAGGGGCAACTAATGAAAAACTGTTTTTT	CASSLQGLGATNEKLFF
TRBV5-1	TRBJ2-1	-	TRBD1	TGCGCCAGCAGCCTATGGGACAGGGGGCCCGTCTTCAATGAGCAGTTCTTC	CASSLWDRGPVFNEQFF
TRBV7-2	TRBJ2-1	-	TRBD2	TGTGCCAGCAGCTTAGAGGGGACTAGCGGGAGGTTTTACAATGAGCAGTTCTTC	CASSLEGTSGRFYNEQFF
TRBV6-5	TRBJ1-1	-	TRBD1	TGTGCCAGCAGTTCCGGGGACAGGGGCTATAACACTGAAGCTTTCTTT	CASSSGDRGYNTEAFF
TRBV12-5	TRBJ1-2	few	TRBD1	TGTGCTAGTGGTCCGGACAGGCATGGCTACACCTTC	CASGPDRHGYTF
TRBV5-3	TRBJ2-1	-	-	TGTGCCAGAAGCTTACCGGGACTCAACGTTGGGGTGACTCACAATGAGCAGTTCTTC	CARSLPGLNVGVTHNEQFF
TRBV25-1	TRBJ1-4	-	-	TGTGCCAGCACCCTAAGTGGGGGGGCAAATGAAAAACTGTTTTTT	CASTLSGGANEKLFF
TRBV5-1	TRBJ2-2	once	-	TGCGCCAGCAGCTCCGGGTACACCGGGGAGCTGTTTTTT	CASSSGYTGELFF
TRBV9	TRBJ2-7	-	-	TGTGCCAGCAGCGTAGATCTGGGAAGCTCCTACGAGCAGTACTTC	CASSVDLGSSYEQYF
TRBV7-3	TRBJ2-6	-	-	TGTGCCAGCAGCTTAACCGGGACATCTGGGGCCAACGTCCTGACTTTC	CASSLTGTSGANVLTF
TRBV28	TRBJ2-3	-	TRBD2	TGTGCCAGCGGAGATCGGCTAGCGGGAGCGACAGATACGCAGTATTTT	CASGDRLAGATDTQYF
TRBV9	TRBJ2-7	-	-	TGTGCCAGCAGCAGTGCGGGGAAGGGACCCTACGAGCAGTACTTC	CASSSAGKGPYEQYF